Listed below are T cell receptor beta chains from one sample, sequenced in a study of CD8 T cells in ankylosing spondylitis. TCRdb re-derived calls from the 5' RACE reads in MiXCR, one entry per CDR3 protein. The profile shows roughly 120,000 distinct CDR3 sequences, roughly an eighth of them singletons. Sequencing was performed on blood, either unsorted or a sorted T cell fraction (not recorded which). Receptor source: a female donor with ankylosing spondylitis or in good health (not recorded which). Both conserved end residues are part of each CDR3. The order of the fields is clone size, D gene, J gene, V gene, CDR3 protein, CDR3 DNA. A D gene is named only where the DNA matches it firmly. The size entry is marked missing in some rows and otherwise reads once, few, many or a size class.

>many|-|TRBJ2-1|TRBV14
CASSHLRDIEQFF
TGTGCCAGCAGCCATCTCCGGGACATCGAGCAGTTCTTC
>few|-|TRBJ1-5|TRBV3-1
CASSQGYNNQPQHF
TGTGCCAGCAGCCAAGGATATAACAATCAGCCCCAGCATTTT
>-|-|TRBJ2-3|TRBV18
CASSPPAYTSTDTQYF
TGTGCCAGCTCACCACCGGCGTATACTAGCACAGATACGCAGTATTTT
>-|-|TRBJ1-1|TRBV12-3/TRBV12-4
CASSLRHMNTEAFF
TGTGCCAGCAGTTTGCGACACATGAACACTGAAGCTTTCTTT
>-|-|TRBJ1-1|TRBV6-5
CASSFRQVLNTEAFF
TGTGCCAGCAGTTTCCGACAGGTTTTGAACACTGAAGCTTTCTTT
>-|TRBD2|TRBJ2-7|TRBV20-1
CSAPPRERGSYEQYF
TGCAGTGCTCCCCCGCGGGAGCGGGGCTCCTACGAGCAGTACTTC
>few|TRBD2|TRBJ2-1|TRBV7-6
CASSGLAGGNNNEQFF
TGTGCCAGCAGCGGATTAGCGGGGGGGAACAACAATGAGCAGTTCTTC
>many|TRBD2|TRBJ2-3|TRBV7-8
CASSLPGLATDTQYF
TGTGCCAGCAGCCTGCCGGGACTAGCCACAGATACGCAGTATTTT
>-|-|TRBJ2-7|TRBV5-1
CASSLERSSYEQYF
TGCGCCAGCAGCTTGGAGCGGAGCTCCTACGAGCAGTACTTC
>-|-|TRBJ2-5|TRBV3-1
CASSSRSTQYF
TGTGCCAGCAGTTCCCGGTCGACCCAGTACTTC
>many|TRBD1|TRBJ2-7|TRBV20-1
CSAPDRAVNEQYF
TGCAGTGCTCCGGACAGGGCCGTCAACGAGCAGTACTTC
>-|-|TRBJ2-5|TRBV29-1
CSVEDSGIQETQYF
TGCAGCGTTGAAGATTCGGGGATACAAGAGACCCAGTACTTC
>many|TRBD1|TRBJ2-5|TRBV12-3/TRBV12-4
CASSLAGGQETQYF
TGTGCCAGCAGTTTGGCAGGGGGTCAAGAGACCCAGTACTTC
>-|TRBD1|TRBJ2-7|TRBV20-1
CSARRGQGLYEQYF
TGCAGTGCTAGACGGGGACAGGGTTTATACGAGCAGTACTTC
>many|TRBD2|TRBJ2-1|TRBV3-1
CASSEPGLAGSYNEQFF
TGTGCCAGCAGCGAACCGGGACTAGCGGGTTCCTACAATGAGCAGTTCTTC
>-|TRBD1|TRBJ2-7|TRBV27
CTSSLPGQRFPYEQYF
TGCACCAGCAGTTTACCGGGACAGCGTTTCCCCTACGAGCAGTACTTC
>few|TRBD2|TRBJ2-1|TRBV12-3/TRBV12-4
CASSTGTSGGAYNEQFF
TGTGCCAGCAGCACCGGGACTAGCGGGGGAGCCTACAATGAGCAGTTCTTC
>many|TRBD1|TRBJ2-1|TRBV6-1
CASSTRDRVFSEQFF
TGTGCCAGCAGTACCCGGGACAGGGTCTTCAGTGAGCAGTTCTTC